The sample holds many counts of the clone carrying this TCR beta chain. Its target is not known. In the authors' workflow: Clinicopathological groups differed in CDR3, with these differences serving to build a distant-metastasis classifier for papillary thyroid cancer. TCRdb re-called clones via MiXCR from the PCR reads. TCRdb, rather than the study authors, made the V and J calls. Among around 26,000 clones listed, more than 20% were seen once. The CDR3 consists of 13 residues. Trimming left V 2 bases short and J 4 bases short, with 8 bases between. Germline assignment: CDR1 KGHSH and CDR2 LQKENI. Thyroid surgery was performed in patients who had received no treatment beforehand. The data derive from a study of metastatic and nonmetastatic thyroid tumors. Overall study context: Repertoire data that came from the blood and tumor or nodule tissue of malignant and benign thyroid patients were compared.

General observations from the study: According to reports, the diversity of TCR beta was significantly higher in malignant thyroid tumors than in benign nodules, and this held in both blood and tumor samples.

The chain links TRBV18 to TRBJ1-1; tentative D call: TRBD1 (5 bases). The TCR sequence derives from a female donor with papillary thyroid cancer or a benign thyroid nodule (not recorded which). Some clones in this sample may be carry-over from other donors' samples. The sequenced sample was adjacent normal tissue. CDR3 DNA sequence: TGTGCCAGCTCACCAAAGGGGAGCACTGAAGCTTTCTTT. It translates to CASSPKGSTEAFF.